The next 3 T cell receptor beta chains were all read from a single sample in a study of CD8 T cells in Susac syndrome. Roughly 0.45 to 1 ug RNA was reverse transcribed with random hexamers. MiXCR, run by TCRdb on the immunoSEQ multiplex PCR reads, gives a single entry per CDR3 protein. This table has about 160,000 distinct CDR3 sequences, approximately 94% appearing once. Sequenced sample: CD4+ T cells from PBMCs. These receptors were taken from a human donor with multiple sclerosis.

This clonotype was detected only a few times. The V gene is TRBV6-5, the J gene TRBJ1-4; D not resolved. Between the trimmed V and J ends, which lost 6 bases and 4 bases, there was a span of 9 bases. CDR3 length: 13 residues. CDR1 is MNHEY and CDR2 is SVGAGI in the germline V gene. CDR3 nucleotide sequence: TGTGCCAGCAGGCCCCGGCTTAATGAAAAACTGTTTTTT. Its protein is CASRPRLNEKLFF.

This clonotype was detected only once. V and J are TRBV7-2 and TRBJ2-7; D remains ambiguous. Germline V gene data show CDR1 as SGHTA and CDR2 as FQGNSA. This CDR3 has 13 residues. V shed 1 base and J shed 1 base, with 5 bases lying between them. The CDR3 nucleotides are TGTGCCAGCAGCTTAGTGGAATCCTACGAGCAGTACTTC. Protein product: CASSLVESYEQYF.

The chain combines TRBV20-1 with TRBJ2-7, with 11 nucleotides matching TRBD1. Germline loops: CDR1 DFQATT, CDR2 SNEGSKA (reference sequence). V shed 4 bases and J 3 bases; nucleotides not matched to a gene: 5. The CDR3 is 14 residues long. The CDR3 protein is CSATPGTGGYEQYF. The DNA of the CDR3 is TGCAGTGCTACACCCGGGACAGGGGGCTACGAGCAGTACTTC.